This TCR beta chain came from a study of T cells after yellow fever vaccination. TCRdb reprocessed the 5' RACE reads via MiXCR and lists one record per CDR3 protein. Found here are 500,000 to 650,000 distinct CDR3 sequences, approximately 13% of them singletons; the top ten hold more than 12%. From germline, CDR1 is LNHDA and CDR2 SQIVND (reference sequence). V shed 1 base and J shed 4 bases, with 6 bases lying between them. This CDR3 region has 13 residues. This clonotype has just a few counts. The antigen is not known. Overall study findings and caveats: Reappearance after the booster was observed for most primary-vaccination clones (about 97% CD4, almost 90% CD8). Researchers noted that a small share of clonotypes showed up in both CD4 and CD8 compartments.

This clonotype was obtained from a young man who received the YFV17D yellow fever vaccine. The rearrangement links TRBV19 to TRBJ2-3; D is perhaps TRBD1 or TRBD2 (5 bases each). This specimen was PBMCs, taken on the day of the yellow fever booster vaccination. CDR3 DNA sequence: TGTGCCAGTAGTATAGGGGACGCAGATACGCAGTATTTT. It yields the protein CASSIGDADTQYF. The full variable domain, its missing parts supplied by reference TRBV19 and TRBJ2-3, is DGGITQSPKYLFRKEGQNVTLSCEQNLNHDAMYWYRQDPGQGLRLIYYSQIVNDFQKGDIAEGYSVSREKKESFPLTVTSAQKNPTAFYLCASSIGDADTQYFGPGTRLTVL.